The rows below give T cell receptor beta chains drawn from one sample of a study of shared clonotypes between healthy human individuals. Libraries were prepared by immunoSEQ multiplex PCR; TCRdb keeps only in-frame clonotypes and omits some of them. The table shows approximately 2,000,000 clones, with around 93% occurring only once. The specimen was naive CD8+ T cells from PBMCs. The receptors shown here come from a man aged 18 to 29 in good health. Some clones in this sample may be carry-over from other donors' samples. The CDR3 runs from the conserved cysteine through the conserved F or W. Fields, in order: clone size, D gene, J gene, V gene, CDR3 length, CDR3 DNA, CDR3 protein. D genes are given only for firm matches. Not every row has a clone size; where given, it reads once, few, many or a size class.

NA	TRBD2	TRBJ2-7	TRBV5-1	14	TGCGCCAGTGGACTAGCGGGAGAGGTCCACGAGCAGTACTTC	CASGLAGEVHEQYF
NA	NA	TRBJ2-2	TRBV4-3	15	TGCGCCAGCACCCATGGTTGGGGGCCTGGGGGGGAGCTGTTTTTT	CASTHGWGPGGELFF
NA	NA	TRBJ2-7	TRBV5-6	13	TGTGCCAGCAGCTTGGGCGGGCGCCACGAGCAGTACTTC	CASSLGGRHEQYF
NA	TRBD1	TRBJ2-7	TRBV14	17	TGTGCCAGCAGCCAAGCCTACCGGGACAGATCCTCCTACGAGCAGTACTTC	CASSQAYRDRSSYEQYF
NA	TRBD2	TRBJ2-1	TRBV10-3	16	TGTGCCATCAGTGACCTGGGCCTAGCGGGGGAGTATGAGCAGTTCTTC	CAISDLGLAGEYEQFF
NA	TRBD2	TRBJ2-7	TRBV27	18	TGTGCCAGCAGTTTAACACCGGGACTAGCGGGAGTCAAAGACGAGCAGTACTTC	CASSLTPGLAGVKDEQYF
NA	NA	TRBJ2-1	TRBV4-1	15	TGCGCCAGCAGCCAAGCGGGGGCGTCCTACAATGAGCAGTTCTTC	CASSQAGASYNEQFF
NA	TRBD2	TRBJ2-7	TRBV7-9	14	TGTGCCAGCAGCCCCCCGGGAGGGAACTACGAGCAGTACTTC	CASSPPGGNYEQYF
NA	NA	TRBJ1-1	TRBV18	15	TGTGCCAGCTCACCAAAGGGGCCGAGTACACTCCGAGCTTTCTTT	CASSPKGPSTLRAFF
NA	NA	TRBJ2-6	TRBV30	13	TGTGCCTGGAGTGACCCGGGGGCCAACGTCCTGACTTTC	CAWSDPGANVLTF
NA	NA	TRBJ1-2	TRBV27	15	TGTGCCAGCAGTCTCAACGCTCGGGGGGACTATGGCTACATCTTC	CASSLNARGDYGYIF
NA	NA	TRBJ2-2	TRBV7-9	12	TGTGCCAGTACCTCGAGGACCGGGGAGCTGTTTTTT	CASTSRTGELFF
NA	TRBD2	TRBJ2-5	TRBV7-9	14	TGTGCCAGCAGCTTATTAGCGGGGGGAGAGACCCAGTACTTC	CASSLLAGGETQYF
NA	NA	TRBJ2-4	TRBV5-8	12	TGTGCCAGCAGCTGGGGTGGGTACATTCAGTACTTC	CASSWGGYIQYF
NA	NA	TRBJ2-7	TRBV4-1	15	TGCGCCAGCAGCCCTTCCTGGACCCTCTCCTACGAGCAGTACTTC	CASSPSWTLSYEQYF
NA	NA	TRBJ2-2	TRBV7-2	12	TGTGCCAGCAGCTATTACACCGGGGAGCTGTTTTTT	CASSYYTGELFF
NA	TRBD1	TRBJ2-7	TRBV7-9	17	TGTGCCAGCTCCCACCCCCCGGACAGGGGAGAGTCCTACGAGCAGTACTTC	CASSHPPDRGESYEQYF
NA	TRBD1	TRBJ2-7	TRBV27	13	TGTGCCAGTGGGGACAGGAGCTCCTACGAGCAGTACTTC	CASGDRSSYEQYF
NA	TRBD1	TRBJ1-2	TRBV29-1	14	TGCAGCGTTGACTTAGGGACAGGGGTATATGGCTACACCTTC	CSVDLGTGVYGYTF
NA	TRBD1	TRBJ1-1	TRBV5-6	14	TGTGCCAGCAGCTTGAAAGGGGGCATCACTGAAGCTTTCTTT	CASSLKGGITEAFF
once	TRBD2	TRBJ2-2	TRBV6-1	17	TGTGCCAGCAGTGAAGGTGCGGCTAGCGGGCTTCCCGGGGAGCTGTTTTTT	CASSEGAASGLPGELFF
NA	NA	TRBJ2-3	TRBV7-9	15	TGTGCCAGCAGCTTAGATCAGCGGTACACAGATACGCAGTATTTT	CASSLDQRYTDTQYF
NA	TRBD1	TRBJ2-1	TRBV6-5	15	TGTGCCAGCAGTCCGTACAGGGGCTCCTACAATGAGCAGTTCTTC	CASSPYRGSYNEQFF
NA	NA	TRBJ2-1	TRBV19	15	TGTGCCAGTAGTCCGGGACCCGGCTCCTACAATGAGCAGTTCTTC	CASSPGPGSYNEQFF
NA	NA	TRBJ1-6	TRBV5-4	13	TGTGCCAGCAGCCATGGGGGCGGGGTGGCCCTCCACTTT	CASSHGGGVALHF
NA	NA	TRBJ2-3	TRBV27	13	TGTGCCAGTAGACCAGCCAGACCAGATACGCAGTATTTT	CASRPARPDTQYF
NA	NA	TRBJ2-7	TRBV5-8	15	TGTGCCAGCAGCTTCCGGACATGGCCTTCCTACGAGCAGTACTTC	CASSFRTWPSYEQYF
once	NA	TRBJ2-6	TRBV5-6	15	TGTGCCAGCAGCTTGGAACTCTCTGGGGCCAACGTCCTGACTTTC	CASSLELSGANVLTF
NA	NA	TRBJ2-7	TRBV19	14	TGTGCCAGTAGTATTAAAGGCCTACTCTACGAGCAGTACTTC	CASSIKGLLYEQYF
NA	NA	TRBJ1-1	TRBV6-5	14	TGTGCCAGCAGTTACTCGGCCGGGGACACTGAAGCTTTCTTT	CASSYSAGDTEAFF
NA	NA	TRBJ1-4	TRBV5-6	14	TGTGCCAGCAGCTTCGGGACCGCTCTTCGGGAACTGTTTTTT	CASSFGTALRELFF
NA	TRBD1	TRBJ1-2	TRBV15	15	TGTGCCACCAGCGGAAGACAGGGCGTTTCGGGTGGCTACACCTTC	CATSGRQGVSGGYTF
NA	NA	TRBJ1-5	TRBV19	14	TGTGCCAGTAGTATAAGCGTTCGCAATCAGCCCCAGCATTTT	CASSISVRNQPQHF
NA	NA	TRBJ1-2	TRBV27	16	TGTGCCAGCCATCCTTACCAGAGTGCTCGCGACTATGGCTACACCTTC	CASHPYQSARDYGYTF
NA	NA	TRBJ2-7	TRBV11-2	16	TGTGCCAGCAGCCCATTAGGACAGAGAGGGGGCTACGAGCAGTACTTC	CASSPLGQRGGYEQYF
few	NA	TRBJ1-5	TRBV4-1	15	TGCGCCAGCAGCCAAGTTGAAACAGGGCAGCAGCCCCAGCATTTT	CASSQVETGQQPQHF
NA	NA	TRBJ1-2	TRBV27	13	TGTGCCAGCAGTTTATTGTCATCGAGTGGCTACACCTTC	CASSLLSSSGYTF
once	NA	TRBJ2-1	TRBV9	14	TGTGCCAGCAGCGTAGCGGACAGTAACAATGAGCAGTTCTTC	CASSVADSNNEQFF
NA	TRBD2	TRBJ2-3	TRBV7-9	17	TGTGCCAGCAGCCCGGGGGTGGGACTACTCGAGACAGATACGCAGTATTTT	CASSPGVGLLETDTQYF
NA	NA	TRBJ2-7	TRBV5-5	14	TGTGCCAGCAGCTTGGGCAGGAGCTCCTACGAGCAGTACTTC	CASSLGRSSYEQYF
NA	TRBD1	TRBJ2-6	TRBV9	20	TGTGCCAGCAGCGAGCCCCCCCGACAGGGCGGTCACTCTGGGGCCAACGTCCTGACTTTC	CASSEPPRQGGHSGANVLTF
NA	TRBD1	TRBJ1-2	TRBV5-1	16	TGCGCCAGCAGCTGGGGGAGGACAGGGCCCAGTGGAGGCTACACCTTC	CASSWGRTGPSGGYTF
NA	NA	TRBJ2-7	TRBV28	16	TGTGCCAGCAGGATAAAGGTGGCGCCGAGCCCCTACGAGCAGTACTTC	CASRIKVAPSPYEQYF
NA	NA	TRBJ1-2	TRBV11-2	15	TGTGCCAGCAATCACGCGACAGCTCCCTTTTATGGCTACACCTTC	CASNHATAPFYGYTF
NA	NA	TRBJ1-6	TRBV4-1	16	TGCGCCAGCAGCCAAGACGCCCTGGAACCCAATTCACCCCTCCACTTT	CASSQDALEPNSPLHF
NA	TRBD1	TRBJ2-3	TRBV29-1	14	TGCAGCGTGAGAGGACAGGGCTTCCCAGATACGCAGTATTTT	CSVRGQGFPDTQYF
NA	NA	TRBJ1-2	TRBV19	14	TGTGCCAGTAACCCCACCCGGTGGGGCTATGGCTACACCTTC	CASNPTRWGYGYTF
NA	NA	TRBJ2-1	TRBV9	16	TGTGCCAGCAGCGTAGGGCTTGGGAGCACCTACAATGAGCAGTTCTTC	CASSVGLGSTYNEQFF
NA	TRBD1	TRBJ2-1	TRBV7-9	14	TGTGCCAGCAGTTCGGACAGGGCCTACAATGAGCAGTTCTTC	CASSSDRAYNEQFF
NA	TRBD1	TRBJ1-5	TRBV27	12	TGTGCCAGTCAGGGGGGAAATCAGCCCCAGCATTTT	CASQGGNQPQHF
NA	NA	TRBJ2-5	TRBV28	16	TGTGCCAGCAGTTCGGAAGGGGACCTACTAAGGGAGACCCAGTACTTC	CASSSEGDLLRETQYF
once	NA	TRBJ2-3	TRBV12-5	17	TGTGCTAGTGGTTTCTCAATACGGGAGGGGGCAACAGATACGCAGTATTTT	CASGFSIREGATDTQYF
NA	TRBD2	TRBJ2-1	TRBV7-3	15	TGTGCCAGCAGCCCGGGACTAGCGGTCTACAATGAGCAGTTCTTC	CASSPGLAVYNEQFF
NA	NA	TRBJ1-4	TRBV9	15	TGTGCCAGCAGCGCATACGGAGGTTCTAATGAAAAACTGTTTTTT	CASSAYGGSNEKLFF
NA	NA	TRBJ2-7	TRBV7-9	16	TGTGCCAGCAGCTTAGGGTTCGGGCGTAACTCCTACGAGCAGTACTTC	CASSLGFGRNSYEQYF